Reported below is one TCR beta chain. V lost 5 bases to trimming and J lost 4 bases; unmatched junction nucleotides: 7. Germline lookup yields CDR1 SGHTA and CDR2 FQGTGA. The length of the CDR3 is 14 residues. This entry comes from a study of OX40 agonist ivuxolimab in advanced cancers. The repertoire was sequenced with immunoSEQ multiplex PCR; TCRdb's copy has only in-frame clones and lacks some. The repertoire holds some 77,000 clones, with around 90% as singletons. The chain has TRBV7-3 and TRBJ2-5; TRBD2 aligns across 7 bases. This receptor was identified in an adult with an advanced solid tumor such as melanoma, head and neck, liver or kidney cancer. The sample here was CD4+ or CD8+ T cells sorted from blood, taken in a trial of the OX40 agonist ivuxolimab. CDR3 protein: CASSRRGGGETQYF. The CDR3 DNA reads as TGTGCCAGCAGCCGCCGCGGCGGGGGAGAGACCCAGTACTTC.